The TCR beta chain under discussion was sequenced for a study of shared clonotypes between healthy human individuals (TCRdb year 2020). Background on the whole study: A couple of women and a few men aged 18 to 49 years were included in the cohort. Between about 0.94 and 8.9 billion PBMCs per donor were obtained by leukapheresis. For each donor, three plates each were used for CD4 naive and CD4 memory, two plates were used for CD8 naive, and one plate was used for CD8 memory. To increase sequencing depth and limit assay-specific biases, TCR repertoire library preparation and sequencing were carried out by different laboratories using diverse techniques. The study deeply sequenced blood TCR repertoires of about five healthy adults to estimate repertoire size and the extent of clonotype sharing between individuals.

From the germline V gene, CDR1 is SGDLS and CDR2 is YYNGEE. From its cysteine to its phenylalanine, the CDR3 spans 14 amino acids. Only the CDR3 portion is preserved as DNA: 42 bases, with reading frame beginning at the first base. Ends trimmed: V by 4 bases, J by 3 bases; bases unmatched to a gene: 4. CD8 naive samples consisted of CD45RO-negative cells that were positively selected for CCR7, yielding a CD45RA+CCR7+ population without TemRA cells. Donors were healthy HIV-negative adults with no recently reported acute infections or vaccinations. Every donor was a Caucasian adult residing in Nashville, Tennessee, USA. After blood collection by leukapheresis, PBMCs were isolated using Ficoll-Histopaque density gradient centrifugation and then cryopreserved in the vapor phase of liquid nitrogen. Analytical flow cytometry was used to check the purity and quantity of every magnetically sorted T cell population. Genomic DNA was isolated from every sorted fraction and measured by UV absorbance on a Nanodrop 2000c.

Worth noting for this clone: The antigen it recognizes is unknown. No much larger clone is present one base from it, and per-base qualities are unavailable.

The investigation overall reported the following: Sampling was limited to blood, and TCR repertoires in tissue likely differ from TCR repertoires in blood. Compared with non-shared clonotypes, the clonotypes found in all four sorted-subset donors had higher generation probabilities. Sharing across four donors was observed for roughly 5.4% of naive CD4, 3% to 3.5% of naive CD8, about 2.3% of memory CD4, and about 0.4% of memory CD8 clonotypes. Even with the large sequencing depth, rarefaction of the sorted-subset datasets indicated that sequencing was incomplete. The genetic and exposure-history diversity represented was limited by the small number of donors. Pairwise subsampling indicated that sequencing depth was expected to affect the degree of clonotype sharing among donors. Naive subsets generally had larger estimated clonotype richness than memory subsets.

Using the deep immunoSEQ assay, TCR CDR3 regions were amplified from genomic DNA by multiplex PCR. Extracted genomic DNA from each cell subset was spread evenly across all wells of several immunoSEQ 96-well plates, with each plate serving as a replicate. For sorted subsets, roughly 200 ng genomic DNA, equal to tens of thousands of T cell genomes, was loaded into each replicate PCR. Purified libraries were quantified with a Qubit 3.0 fluorometer, sized on a Bioanalyzer 2100, and re-quantified with the KAPA Library Quantification kit. A separate single-read 150-cycle Illumina NextSeq 550 flow cell was used to sequence each immunoSEQ 96-well plate. Per the original workflow: Because the immunoSEQ output included only junctional sequences and no quality scores, the filtering could not be the same as the filtering used for full-length reads. Sequences were annotated with PyIR, a Python wrapper for IgBLAST v1.9, and V/J genes and CDR3 were assigned using IMGT germline references. Reads were removed for weak V/J assignments (E-value above 1e-6), missing CDR3, stop codons, out-of-frame junctions, or ambiguous translated residues. V3J clonotypes were defined as sequences sharing the same inferred V gene, J gene, and CDR3 amino acid sequence. Percentage overlap between repertoires was calculated by dividing the number of shared unique clonotypes by the size of the smaller repertoire. Repertoire richness was assessed with RTK rarefaction, the Chao1 estimator, and Recon v2.1 estimates of unobserved clonotypes. Generation probabilities for all TCRbeta clonotypes obtained by the gDNA method from a few donors were computed using OLGA. What TCRdb holds here is the immuneACCESS table cut down to in-frame rearrangements. Part of the clones is not present; checked against another copy, under half of the missing clones reflect an unresolved V gene, and the others are unexplained. That table supplies the V and J calls and clone size; D and trimming were determined from the DNA. The sample table contains hundreds of thousands of clones; only one count was recorded for 85% to 95% of them. Of the sample, 0.11% is held by the ten largest clones.

The receptor was isolated from a woman aged 25 to 39 in good health. Material for sequencing was naive CD8+ T cells sorted from blood. The cell subset or site label here, explained by the study, means: CD45RA+CCR7+. The chain uses TRBV9 and TRBJ2-7; the central 10 bases match TRBD2. The CDR3 corresponds to CASSFSSGGYEQYF. The DNA sequence is TGTGCCAGCAGCTTTTCTAGCGGGGGCTACGAGCAGTACTTC.